A selection of T cell receptor beta chains follows, all from one sample in a study of Ad26.COV2.S vaccination and SARS-CoV-2 variants. Sequenced by immunoSEQ multiplex PCR; TCRdb stores in-frame clones only, minus some. The repertoire includes some 190,000 clones, roughly 87% of them detected once, and around 6.3% sits in the top ten. The sequencing used peripheral blood, collected after recovery from COVID-19. These receptors all come from a human donor who had recovered from COVID-19. Both conserved end residues are part of each CDR3. Fields, in order: V gene, clone size, D gene, J gene, CDR3 protein, CDR3 DNA. The D gene is left open where the match is weak. The size of a clone is reported for some rows only, either as once, few or many, or as a class for expanded clones.

TRBV27	NA	NA	TRBJ2-3	CASSRGISATDTQYF	TGTGCCAGCAGTCGGGGGATCTCGGCCACAGATACGCAGTATTTT
TRBV7-9	NA	NA	TRBJ2-7	CASSLGGGTLSYEQYF	TGTGCCAGCAGCTTAGGGGGCGGGACCCTCTCCTACGAGCAGTACTTC
TRBV21-1	once	NA	TRBJ2-7	CASSPWGTSASSYEQYF	TGTGCCAGCAGCCCATGGGGAACTAGCGCGAGCTCCTACGAGCAGTACTTC
TRBV7-8	NA	NA	TRBJ1-2	CASSPREGDYGYTF	TGTGCCAGCAGCCCCCGGGAGGGGGACTATGGCTACACCTTC
TRBV6-6	NA	NA	TRBJ2-7	CASSYSSLAYEQYF	TGTGCCAGCAGTTACTCGAGCCTTGCCTACGAGCAGTACTTC
TRBV4-1	many	TRBD1	TRBJ1-6	CASSPQGDLNSPLHF	TGCGCCAGCAGCCCCCAGGGGGACCTAAATTCACCCCTCCACTTT
TRBV6-6	NA	NA	TRBJ2-5	CASSSRDSETQYF	TGTGCCAGCAGTTCCCGGGACTCAGAGACCCAGTACTTC
TRBV4-1	NA	NA	TRBJ2-3	CASSQEEVAIDTQYF	TGCGCCAGCAGCCAAGAAGAGGTGGCAATAGATACGCAGTATTTT
TRBV10-2	NA	TRBD1	TRBJ2-2	CASSRTGGNTGELFF	TGCGCCAGCAGTCGAACAGGGGGGAACACCGGGGAGCTGTTTTTT
TRBV3-1/TRBV3-2	NA	TRBD2	TRBJ2-5	CASSPPLGTSGEETQYF	TGTGCCAGCAGCCCCCCCCTGGGGACTAGCGGGGAAGAGACCCAGTACTTC
TRBV6-5	NA	TRBD1	TRBJ1-2	CASSYRDRAYTF	TGTGCCAGCAGTTATCGCGACAGGGCCTACACCTTC
TRBV7-3	NA	TRBD2	TRBJ2-3	CASSSSGGVRDTQYF	TGTGCCAGCAGCTCCAGCGGGGGGGTAAGAGATACGCAGTATTTT
TRBV7-7	NA	NA	TRBJ2-2	CASSPGRLLNTGELFF	TGTGCTAGCAGCCCCGGCCGGTTATTGAACACCGGGGAGCTGTTTTTT
TRBV11-2	NA	NA	TRBJ1-5	CASSLDPGGQPQHF	TGTGCCAGCAGCTTAGATCCTGGGGGACAGCCCCAGCATTTT
TRBV5-1	NA	NA	TRBJ2-3	CASRLTELDTQYF	TGCGCCAGCAGATTGACGGAGCTGGATACGCAGTATTTT
TRBV9	NA	NA	TRBJ1-2	CASSPLGTLNYGYTF	TGTGCCAGCAGCCCTCTCGGGACCCTTAACTATGGCTACACCTTC
TRBV23-1	NA	NA	TRBJ2-5	CASSQSPETQYF	TGCGCCAGCAGTCAATCGCCAGAGACCCAGTACTTC
TRBV4-2	NA	NA	TRBJ2-3	CASSQEGLLPPGGGPDTQYF	TGTGCCAGCAGCCAAGAAGGCTTGCTACCCCCGGGAGGGGGCCCAGATACGCAGTATTTT
TRBV18	NA	NA	TRBJ2-6	CASSPLETGTGANVLTF	TGTGCCAGCTCACCATTAGAAACAGGGACTGGGGCCAACGTCCTGACTTTC
TRBV7-8	few	TRBD1	TRBJ1-6	CASSLGDRLNSPLHF	TGTGCCAGCAGTCTTGGGGACAGACTCAATTCACCCCTCCACTTT
TRBV6-5	NA	NA	TRBJ2-7	CATPSRDGSYEQYF	TGTGCCACCCCGAGCCGGGACGGGTCCTACGAGCAGTACTTC
TRBV14	NA	TRBD2	TRBJ2-1	CASSHPGLAGGPRDEQFF	TGTGCCAGCAGCCATCCCGGACTAGCGGGGGGCCCGAGGGATGAGCAGTTCTTC
TRBV6-5	NA	NA	TRBJ2-3	CASSRTGGTDTQYF	TGTGCCAGCAGTCGAACTGGGGGCACAGATACGCAGTATTTT
TRBV28	once	TRBD1	TRBJ1-2	CASSFYEGADYGYTF	TGTGCCAGCAGTTTCTACGAGGGGGCGGACTATGGCTACACCTTC
TRBV9	few	TRBD1	TRBJ2-1	CASSPFRTGIGNEQFF	TGTGCCAGCAGCCCATTCAGGACAGGGATAGGGAATGAGCAGTTCTTC
TRBV4-1	NA	NA	TRBJ1-3	CASSQEGNTIYF	TGCGCCAGCAGCCAAGAGGGAAACACCATATATTTT
TRBV29-1	once	NA	TRBJ2-4	CSVPPGAQNIQYF	TGCAGCGTTCCTCCAGGGGCCCAAAACATTCAGTACTTC
TRBV5-4	NA	TRBD1	TRBJ2-5	CASSSIGQGEEETQYF	TGTGCCAGCAGCTCCATCGGACAGGGAGAAGAAGAGACCCAGTACTTC
TRBV5-6	few	NA	TRBJ2-7	CASSYTGQPYEQYF	TGTGCCAGCAGTTATACAGGGCAACCCTACGAGCAGTACTTC
TRBV4-1	once	TRBD1	TRBJ1-6	CASSQEGGGSPLHF	TGCGCCAGCAGCCAAGAAGGGGGCGGATCACCCCTCCACTTT
TRBV19	once	NA	TRBJ2-1	CASSIAAGTYNEQFF	TGTGCCAGTAGTATAGCGGCGGGTACCTACAATGAGCAGTTCTTC
TRBV3-1/TRBV3-2	NA	NA	TRBJ2-2	CASSPELTRGAQGGELFF	TGTGCCAGCAGCCCGGAGCTAACAAGGGGGGCCCAAGGCGGGGAGCTGTTTTTT
TRBV5-1	NA	NA	TRBJ2-7	CASTSQGGSYEQYF	TGCGCCAGCACCTCACAAGGGGGCTCCTACGAGCAGTACTTC
TRBV6-5	NA	NA	TRBJ2-2	CASSLQGPGELFF	TGTGCCAGCAGCCTACAGGGCCCCGGGGAGCTGTTTTTT
TRBV19	NA	TRBD2	TRBJ2-2	CASTLAGSTGELFF	TGTGCCAGTACTCTAGCGGGGTCCACCGGGGAGCTGTTTTTT
TRBV30	NA	TRBD1	TRBJ1-6	CAWSLGGGSSYNSPLHF	TGTGCCTGGAGCCTAGGGGGCGGGAGCTCCTATAATTCACCCCTCCACTTT
TRBV5-4	NA	TRBD2	TRBJ2-1	CASSPGTSTIFSYNEQFF	TGTGCCAGCAGCCCCGGGACTAGCACGATTTTCTCCTACAATGAGCAGTTCTTC
TRBV27	NA	NA	TRBJ1-5	CASSFSGSNQPQHF	TGTGCCAGCAGTTTCTCAGGGAGCAATCAGCCCCAGCATTTT
TRBV11-2	few	TRBD2	TRBJ2-7	CASSLEPSGYEQYF	TGTGCCAGCAGCTTAGAACCTAGCGGCTACGAGCAGTACTTC
TRBV7-3	NA	TRBD2	TRBJ2-5	CASSLRRVAGGETQYF	TGTGCCAGCAGCTTAAGGCGGGTAGCGGGAGGAGAGACCCAGTACTTC
TRBV27	NA	NA	TRBJ2-2	CASSFRRGANTGELFF	TGTGCCAGCAGTTTTAGGCGGGGAGCGAACACCGGGGAGCTGTTTTTT
TRBV5-1	NA	TRBD1	TRBJ1-2	CASSLSQGGANYGYTF	TGCGCCAGCAGCTTGAGTCAGGGGGGAGCTAACTATGGCTACACCTTC
TRBV15	once	NA	TRBJ2-3	CATSPDLADTQYF	TGTGCCACCAGCCCGGATTTGGCAGATACGCAGTATTTT
TRBV7-2	NA	TRBD2	TRBJ2-7	CASSPGRAGYEQYF	TGTGCCAGCAGCCCGGGGAGGGCGGGGTACGAGCAGTACTTC
TRBV6-5	NA	TRBD2	TRBJ2-2	CASSLLAGVAGELFF	TGTGCCAGCAGTTTACTAGCGGGAGTCGCCGGGGAGCTGTTTTTT
TRBV7-9	NA	TRBD2	TRBJ2-5	CASSSPAGRNQETQYF	TGTGCCAGCAGCTCGCCAGCGGGGAGGAATCAAGAGACCCAGTACTTC